The 5 T cell receptor beta chains given below trace back to one sample, sequenced in a study of early T cells in non-severe SARS-CoV-2 infection. TCRdb used MiXCR to reprocess the 5' RACE reads, holding one entry per CDR3 protein. The repertoire holds around 57,000 distinct CDR3 sequences, under 14% seen once, with under 2% in the top ten. Sequences were obtained from whole blood. The origin of the receptors is an adult who was a healthcare worker with PCR-confirmed SARS-CoV-2 infection or an uninfected control (not recorded which).

This clonotype appeared many times. The V and J genes are TRBV7-2 and TRBJ1-2; no clear D. This CDR3 spans 14 amino acids. Germline CDR1 reads SGHTA; CDR2 reads FQGNSA. The V end was cut by 5 bases, the J end by 0 bases, with 10 bases between. CDR3 protein: CASSRPTSNYGYTF. CDR3 in DNA: TGTGCCAGCAGCCGACCGACCTCTAACTATGGCTACACCTTC.

This clonotype showed up many times. The chain couples TRBV12-3 or TRBV12-4 to TRBJ1-2; D not certain. The CDR3 contains 14 residues. The V and J ends lost 5 bases and 8 bases respectively, with 18 bases between them. CDR3 protein: CASSLRRFIGGYTF. Written as DNA, the CDR3 is TGTGCCAGCAGTCTTCGACGGTTTATTGGGGGCTACACCTTC.

This clonotype was counted at least ten times. The chain combines TRBV10-3 with TRBJ2-1; no clear D. The CDR3 loop spans 12 amino acids. CDR1 is ENHRY and CDR2 is SYGVKD in the germline V gene. V dropped 3 bases and J dropped 10 bases, with 10 bases sitting between them. This chain's CDR3 is CAISDFLREQFF. The CDR3 DNA sequence: TGTGCCATCAGTGATTTTCTGCGGGAGCAGTTCTTC.

This clonotype occurred many times. CDR3 protein: CAWSPGTEAFF. CDR3 coding DNA: TGTGCCTGGAGCCCGGGGACTGAAGCTTTCTTT. This sequence joins TRBV30 and TRBJ1-1; no clear D. The CDR3 covers 11 residues. CDR1 is GTSNPN and CDR2 is SVGIG in the germline V gene (reference sequence). V lost 3 bases and J lost 5, with 7 bases in between.

The chain recombines TRBV12-5 with TRBJ2-4; D is unclear. Per germline, CDR1 LGHNT and CDR2 FRNRAP. Trimming shortened V by 1 base and J by 2 bases, and 18 bases separated the two germline ends. The CDR3 is 18 amino acids. The CDR3 region is CASGLAPWGYSTKNIQYF. The CDR3 DNA sequence: TGTGCTAGTGGTTTGGCCCCTTGGGGATATTCGACCAAAAACATTCAGTACTTC. The full variable domain, its missing parts supplied by reference TRBV12-5 and TRBJ2-4, is DARVTQTPRHKVTEMGQEVTMRCQPILGHNTVFWYRQTMMQGLELLAYFRNRAPLDDSGMPKDRFSAEMPDATLATLKIQPSEPRDSAVYFCASGLAPWGYSTKNIQYFGAGTRLSVL.